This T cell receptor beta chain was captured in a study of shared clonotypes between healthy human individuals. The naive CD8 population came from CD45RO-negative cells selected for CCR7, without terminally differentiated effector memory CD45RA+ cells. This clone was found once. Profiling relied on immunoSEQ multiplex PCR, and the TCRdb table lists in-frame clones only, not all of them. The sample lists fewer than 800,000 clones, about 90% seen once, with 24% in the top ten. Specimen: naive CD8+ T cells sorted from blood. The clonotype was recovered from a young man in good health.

The CDR3, as DNA: TGTGCCAGCAGTTTATTGACAGGGGACTCCTACGAGCAGTACTTC. Translating it yields CASSLLTGDSYEQYF. The chain employs TRBV28 and TRBJ2-7, with TRBD1 matching over 8 bases. The V gene end was trimmed by 1 base and the J gene end by 0 bases; junction bases not matched to a gene: 2. CDR3 length equals 15 residues. Germline CDR1 reads MDHEN; CDR2 reads SYDVKM.